This record looks at one TCR beta chain sequence and its context. TCRdb re-called the 5' RACE reads with MiXCR, one entry per CDR3 protein. The table has around 340,000 distinct CDR3 sequences, around a sixth seen once. These data belong to a study of T-cell memory formation after mild COVID-19. The CDR3 consists of 14 residues. Per the germline V gene, CDR1 is SQVTM and CDR2 is ANQGSEA. Trimming stripped 7 bases from V and 7 bases from J, with 20 bases between. This receptor was identified in a man aged 18 to 29 who had mild COVID-19 (a few samples of this study predate the infection). Cell type and time point are not known. The chain links TRBV29-1 to TRBJ2-1; D gene unclear. Specimen: PBMCs or a T cell subset sorted from them (not recorded which). In DNA form, the CDR3 reads TGCAGCGCTACGACACATGTGGGTGAGAATGAGCAGTTCTTC. Encoded protein: CSATTHVGENEQFF.